These T cell receptor beta chains were read from a single sample in a study of blood T cell repertoires in COVID-19. Assay used: immunoSEQ multiplex PCR; TCRdb lists only in-frame clones, some missing. The top ten clones hold roughly 4.3% of a sample with about 210,000 clones, about 84% of them seen once. Sequencing was carried out using PBMCs or T cells enriched from blood (not recorded which). The receptors shown here come from a man aged 25 to 40 with acute COVID-19. CDR3s include the opening cysteine and the closing phenylalanine or tryptophan. The D gene is left open where the match is weak. Expanded clones are given a class, and other clones once, few, many or no size at all.

TGTGCCTGGCCGGGACAGGGTAACACCGGGGAGCTGTTTTTT CAWPGQGNTGELFF TRBD1 TRBJ2-2 TRBV30 few
TGCGCCAGCAGCTTGGATCCTCCTAAGGGGTACGAGCAGTACTTC CASSLDPPKGYEQYF . TRBJ2-7 TRBV5-1 .
TGTGCCAGCAGCTTCCCAGCCGGGGAGCTGTTTTTT CASSFPAGELFF . TRBJ2-2 TRBV5-4 .
TGTGCCAGCAGTGTAAGAGGGGGAAATCAGCCCCAGCATTTT CASSVRGGNQPQHF . TRBJ1-5 TRBV28 .
TGTGCCAGCAGTCCTCAGGGGCAAGGTGAAGCTTTCTTT CASSPQGQGEAFF . TRBJ1-1 TRBV12-3/TRBV12-4 .
TGTGCCAGCAGCCGTTTGACCAGCGGCACTGAAGCTTTCTTT CASSRLTSGTEAFF . TRBJ1-1 TRBV11-2 .
TGTGCCGCAAGAAGCGGGGGGGCTACCTACGAGCAGTACTTC CAARSGGATYEQYF TRBD2 TRBJ2-7 TRBV6-5 once
TGTGCCAGCAGTTCCCACGTTAGTTCAAAGCAGCCCCAGCATTTT CASSSHVSSKQPQHF . TRBJ1-5 TRBV28 few
TGTGCCAGCAGCGAACAGGGGGGTAATGAAAAACTGTTTTTT CASSEQGGNEKLFF TRBD1 TRBJ1-4 TRBV7-9 .
TGTGCCAGCTTCAGGAATCAGCCCCAGCATTTT CASFRNQPQHF . TRBJ1-5 TRBV28 few
TGTGCCCATCGACAGGGGGGTCCCACTGAAGCTTTCTTT CAHRQGGPTEAFF TRBD1 TRBJ1-1 TRBV30 .
TGTGCCAGCAGCTCCGGGACAGATACGCAGTATTTT CASSSGTDTQYF . TRBJ2-3 TRBV5-4 .
TGTGCCAGCAGCCTGGAGGGAGGGACAACTAATGAAAAACTGTTTTTT CASSLEGGTTNEKLFF . TRBJ1-4 TRBV4-2 .
TGCGCCAGCAGTGATCAGGTCGGGGAGCTGTTTTTT CASSDQVGELFF . TRBJ2-2 TRBV10-2 .
TGTGCCAGCAGCCCGCAGGGGGCTGGAAACGCCATATATTTT CASSPQGAGNAIYF TRBD1 TRBJ1-3 TRBV7-6 .
TGTGCCAGCAGCCAGGACAGAGCCTACGAGCAGTACTTC CASSQDRAYEQYF . TRBJ2-7 TRBV16 .
TGTGCTAGCTCAGGAACCGCCCGCTATGGCTACACCTTC CASSGTARYGYTF . TRBJ1-2 TRBV12-5 .
TGCGCCAGCAGTAGCAACCTCAGGGGGTTCAATCAGCCCCAGCATTTT CASSSNLRGFNQPQHF TRBD1 TRBJ1-5 TRBV23-1 few
TGTGCCAGCAGCTTCTCGGGAGCTGTCGGTAATTCACCCCTCCACTTT CASSFSGAVGNSPLHF . TRBJ1-6 TRBV5-5 few
TGTGCCAGCTCACCGACTGACAGGGCTGGAAACACCATATATTTT CASSPTDRAGNTIYF TRBD1 TRBJ1-3 TRBV18 few
TGTGCCAGCAGCCCAAGAGCTGGAAACACCATATATTTT CASSPRAGNTIYF . TRBJ1-3 TRBV5-6 .
TGTGCCAGCAGCTCCCGGACGGAGGATTATTTCAATCAGCCCCAGCATTTT CASSSRTEDYFNQPQHF . TRBJ1-5 TRBV21-1 .
TGTGCCAGCAGCTTAGGCGGAGCCGGGGAGCTGTTTTTT CASSLGGAGELFF . TRBJ2-2 TRBV7-9 .
TGTGCCAGCAGTGAATACAGGGGGATCTCGGAAGGCTACACCTTC CASSEYRGISEGYTF TRBD1 TRBJ1-2 TRBV25-1 .
TGTGCCAGCAGTGGCGATTTAGACAGGGGAGAATCACCCCTCCACTTT CASSGDLDRGESPLHF TRBD1 TRBJ1-6 TRBV2 .
TGTGCCAGCAGCCAAGGTCCGAGGACCTACGAGCAGTACTTC CASSQGPRTYEQYF . TRBJ2-7 TRBV3-1/TRBV3-2 .
TGTGCCAGCAGTTCGGGACAGGGGGCAGGTGGAAACACCATATATTTT CASSSGQGAGGNTIYF TRBD1 TRBJ1-3 TRBV27 .
TGTGCTTTTCACAGGGCTGACGGAAACACCATATATTTT CAFHRADGNTIYF . TRBJ1-3 TRBV30 .
TGTGCCAGCAGCCCAGGGGGGCAGGGCGGTCAGCCCCAGCATTTT CASSPGGQGGQPQHF TRBD1 TRBJ1-5 TRBV11-2 few
TGCGCCAGCAGCTTTGGAGTAGCGGGGGGGCGAGATACGCAGTATTTT CASSFGVAGGRDTQYF TRBD2 TRBJ2-3 TRBV5-1 .
TGTGCCAGCACCGAAAGGGGCCCGGAAGAACTTCAGTTCTTC CASTERGPEELQFF . TRBJ2-1 TRBV25-1 once
TGTGCCAGCAGCTTAGCGAGGACAGGTGGCCAGGAGAACACTGAAGCTTTCTTT CASSLARTGGQENTEAFF TRBD1 TRBJ1-1 TRBV7-9 .
TGTGCCAGCAGCGTAGAAGGGACAGGGCTTTATGGCTACACCTTC CASSVEGTGLYGYTF TRBD1 TRBJ1-2 TRBV9 once
TGTGCCAGCAGCTTAGTAGAAGGGGGCGGTCAGCCCCAGCATTTT CASSLVEGGGQPQHF TRBD1 TRBJ1-5 TRBV7-2 few
TGCAGCGCCCGAAGCGGGATCTGGGCGAACACTGAAGCTTTCTTT CSARSGIWANTEAFF . TRBJ1-1 TRBV29-1 .
TGTGCCACCAGCAAGACGCGGGTCAACAATGAGCAGTTCTTC CATSKTRVNNEQFF . TRBJ2-1 TRBV15 .
TGCGCCAGCAGCGGTTATAGCGGGGGGCGGTGGGATGAGCAGTTCTTC CASSGYSGGRWDEQFF TRBD2 TRBJ2-1 TRBV5-1 .
TGTGCCAGCAGAGAACCGGGACAGGTCTACGAGCAGTACTTC CASREPGQVYEQYF TRBD1 TRBJ2-7 TRBV27 .
TGTGCCCCCCCGAGACGGGGCTACGAGCAGTACTTC CAPPRRGYEQYF . TRBJ2-7 TRBV30 .
TGTGCCAGCAGGCCAACAGAAGTAAACACTGAAGCTTTCTTT CASRPTEVNTEAFF . TRBJ1-1 TRBV6-5 .
TGCAGCGTTGATGGGGGGGCCCTCCGGCGCTACACCTTC CSVDGGALRRYTF . TRBJ1-2 TRBV29-1 .
TGTGCCAGCACCGTAGAGGCAGGCACAGATACGCAGTATTTT CASTVEAGTDTQYF . TRBJ2-3 TRBV28 once
TGTGCCAGCAGCTTGGTACAGCCCTCCTACGAGCAGTACTTC CASSLVQPSYEQYF . TRBJ2-7 TRBV5-6 .
TGTGCCAGCAGCCAAGCCCCCGGGACAGGGGACTACGAGCAGTACTTC CASSQAPGTGDYEQYF TRBD1 TRBJ2-7 TRBV5-6 few
TGTGCCAGCAGCCACTACAAGACAGACGGCTACACCTTC CASSHYKTDGYTF . TRBJ1-2 TRBV14 .
TGTGCCAGCAGCTACAGGACGGATTATGAAAAACTGTTTTTT CASSYRTDYEKLFF . TRBJ1-4 TRBV5-4 .
TGCGCCAGCAGCTTGGGAAGCGGCAGCGGCACAGATACGCAGTATTTT CASSLGSGSGTDTQYF . TRBJ2-3 TRBV5-1 .
TGTGCCAGCAGTTGGGCCCAAGAGACCCAGTACTTC CASSWAQETQYF . TRBJ2-5 TRBV6-6 .
TGCGCCAGCAGCTCCTATGATAGCTATGGCTACACCTTC CASSSYDSYGYTF . TRBJ1-2 TRBV5-1 .
TGTGCCAGCAGTCGAGCAACACGACTGAGGGAGACCCAGTACTTC CASSRATRLRETQYF . TRBJ2-5 TRBV27 once
TGTGCCAGCAGCCAAGATCGGGTTACCGGGACTGCCTTT CASSQDRVTGTAF . TRBJ1-1 TRBV3-1/TRBV3-2 .
TGTGCCAGCAGTCTGGGACTAGCGGGGGCGAGCTCCTACAATGAGCAGTTCTTC CASSLGLAGASSYNEQFF TRBD2 TRBJ2-1 TRBV28 .
TGTGCCAGCAGCAAGGGGGCCAGAGGGCAAGAGACCCAGTACTTC CASSKGARGQETQYF TRBD1 TRBJ2-5 TRBV27 .